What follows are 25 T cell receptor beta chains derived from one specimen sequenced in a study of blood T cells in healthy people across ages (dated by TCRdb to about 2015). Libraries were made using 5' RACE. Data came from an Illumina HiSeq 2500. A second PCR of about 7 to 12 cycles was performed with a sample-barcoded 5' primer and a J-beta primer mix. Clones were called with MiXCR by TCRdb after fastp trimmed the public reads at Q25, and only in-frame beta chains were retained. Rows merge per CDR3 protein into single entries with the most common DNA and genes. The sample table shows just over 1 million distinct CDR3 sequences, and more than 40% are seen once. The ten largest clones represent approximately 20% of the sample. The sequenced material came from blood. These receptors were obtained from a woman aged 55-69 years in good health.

CDR3 sequence: CASRPGLAVSGETQYF. In DNA, the CDR3 is TGTGCCAGCAGACCGGGACTAGCGGTGTCCGGGGAGACCCAGTACTTC. This rearrangement joins TRBV11-1 to TRBJ2-5, with 11 nucleotides matching TRBD2. The germline gives CDR1 SGHAT, CDR2 FQDESV (reference sequence). V lost 6 bases to trimming and J lost 5 bases; unmatched junction nucleotides: 11. The CDR3 runs 16 residues.

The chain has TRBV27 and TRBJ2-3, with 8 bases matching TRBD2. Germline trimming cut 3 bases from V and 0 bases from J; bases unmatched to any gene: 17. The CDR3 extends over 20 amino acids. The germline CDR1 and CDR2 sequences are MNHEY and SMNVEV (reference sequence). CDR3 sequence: CASSFRGLVTTRLSTDTQYF. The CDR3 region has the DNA TGTGCCAGCAGTTTCCGGGGACTAGTAACCACGCGCCTCAGCACAGATACGCAGTATTTT.

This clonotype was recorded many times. CDR3 residues: CASSLPTRTSGYNEQFF. CDR3 nucleotides: TGCGCCAGCAGCCTACCAACCCGGACTAGCGGCTACAATGAGCAGTTCTTC. V and J are TRBV5-1 and TRBJ2-1, with TRBD2 matching 10 bases. The germline V gene encodes CDR1 SGHRS and CDR2 YFSETQ. V dropped 4 bases and J dropped 3; count of bases not matched to a gene: 10. The CDR3 contains 17 residues.

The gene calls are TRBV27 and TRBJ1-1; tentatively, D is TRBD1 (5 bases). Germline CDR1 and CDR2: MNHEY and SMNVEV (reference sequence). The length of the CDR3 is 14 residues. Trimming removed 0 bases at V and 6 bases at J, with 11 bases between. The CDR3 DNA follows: TGTGCCAGCAGTTTATCAAGGGGAGCGCCTGAAGCTTTCTTT. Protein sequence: CASSLSRGAPEAFF.

CDR3 coding DNA: TGCGCCAGCAGCTTGGGGGAGGCAGATACGCAGTATTTT. Protein product: CASSLGEADTQYF. V and J are TRBV5-1 and TRBJ2-3, with D possibly being TRBD2 (6 bases). With 0 bases removed from V and 4 bases from J, the gap between germline ends came to 6 bases. The CDR3 runs 13 residues. From germline, CDR1 is SGHRS and CDR2 YFSETQ.

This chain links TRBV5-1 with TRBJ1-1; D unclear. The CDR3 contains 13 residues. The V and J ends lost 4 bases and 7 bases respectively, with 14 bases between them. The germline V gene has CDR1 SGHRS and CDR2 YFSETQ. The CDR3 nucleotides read TGCGCCAGCAGCCGTGGACGGTGGGATGAAGCTTTCTTT. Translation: CASSRGRWDEAFF.

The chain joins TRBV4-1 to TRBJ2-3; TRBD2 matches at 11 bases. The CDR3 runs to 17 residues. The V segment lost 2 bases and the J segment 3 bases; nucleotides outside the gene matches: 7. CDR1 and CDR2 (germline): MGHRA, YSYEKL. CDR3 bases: TGCGCCAGCAGCCAAAGTAGCGGGAGGGCCGCAACAGATACGCAGTATTTT. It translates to CASSQSSGRAATDTQYF.

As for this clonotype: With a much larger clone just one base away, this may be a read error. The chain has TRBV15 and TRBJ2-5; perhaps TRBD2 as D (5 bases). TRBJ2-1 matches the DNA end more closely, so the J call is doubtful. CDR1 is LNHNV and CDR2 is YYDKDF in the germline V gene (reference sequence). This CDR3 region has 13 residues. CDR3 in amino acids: CATSSEGVETQFF. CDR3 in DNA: TGTGCCACCAGCAGCGAGGGAGTGGAGACCCAGTTCTTC.

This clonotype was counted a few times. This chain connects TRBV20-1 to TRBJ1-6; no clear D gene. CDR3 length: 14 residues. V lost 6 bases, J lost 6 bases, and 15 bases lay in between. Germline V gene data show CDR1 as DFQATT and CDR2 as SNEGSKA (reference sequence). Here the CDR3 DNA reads TGCAGTGCCAAGCCCGGACGTACTAATTCACCCCTCCACTTT. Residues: CSAKPGRTNSPLHF.

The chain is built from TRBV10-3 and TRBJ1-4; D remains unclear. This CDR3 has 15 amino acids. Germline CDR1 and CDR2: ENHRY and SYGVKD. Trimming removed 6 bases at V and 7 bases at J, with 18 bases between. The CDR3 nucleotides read TGTGCCATCAGCGCCGGGAGGGAGTCTGGTGAAAAACTGTTTTTT. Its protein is CAISAGRESGEKLFF.

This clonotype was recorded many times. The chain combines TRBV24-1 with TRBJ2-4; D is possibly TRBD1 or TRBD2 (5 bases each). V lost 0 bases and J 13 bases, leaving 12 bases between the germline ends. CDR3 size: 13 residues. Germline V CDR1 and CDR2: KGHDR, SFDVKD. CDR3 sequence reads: CATSDLQTKGQYF. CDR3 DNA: TGTGCCACCAGTGATTTGCAGACTAAGGGGCAGTACTTC.

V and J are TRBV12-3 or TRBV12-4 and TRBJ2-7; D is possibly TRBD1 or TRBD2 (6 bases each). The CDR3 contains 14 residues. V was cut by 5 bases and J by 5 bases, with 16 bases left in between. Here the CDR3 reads CASSPSGARHEQYF. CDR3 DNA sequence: TGTGCCAGCAGTCCCTCGGGGGCTAGGCACGAGCAGTACTTC.

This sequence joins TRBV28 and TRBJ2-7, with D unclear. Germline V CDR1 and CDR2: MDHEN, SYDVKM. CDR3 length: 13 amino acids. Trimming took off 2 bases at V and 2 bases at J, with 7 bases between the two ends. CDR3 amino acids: CASSLTDTYEQYF. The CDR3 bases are TGTGCCAGCAGTTTAACGGATACCTACGAGCAGTACTTC.

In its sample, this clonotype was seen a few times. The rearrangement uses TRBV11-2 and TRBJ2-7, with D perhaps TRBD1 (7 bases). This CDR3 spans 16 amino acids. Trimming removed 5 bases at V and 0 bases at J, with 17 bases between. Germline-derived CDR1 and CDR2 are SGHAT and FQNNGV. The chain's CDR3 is CASSANQGGPSYEQYF. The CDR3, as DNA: TGTGCCAGCAGCGCCAATCAGGGGGGCCCCTCCTACGAGCAGTACTTC.

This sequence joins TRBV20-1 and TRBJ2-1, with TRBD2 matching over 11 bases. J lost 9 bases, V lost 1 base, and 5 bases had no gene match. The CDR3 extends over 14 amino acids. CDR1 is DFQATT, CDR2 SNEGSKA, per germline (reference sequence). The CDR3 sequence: CSARGTSGHGEQFF. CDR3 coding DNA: TGCAGTGCTAGAGGGACTAGCGGGCACGGTGAGCAGTTCTTC.

CDR3 bases: TGTGCCAGCAGTGACAGGGCGGGGAATGAGCAGTACTTC. It encodes CASSDRAGNEQYF. V and J are TRBV6-4 and TRBJ2-5, with D tentatively TRBD2 (6 bases). Per germline, CDR1 MRHNA and CDR2 SNTAGT. This CDR3 has 13 residues. V lost 2 bases, J lost 11 bases, and 15 bases lay in between.

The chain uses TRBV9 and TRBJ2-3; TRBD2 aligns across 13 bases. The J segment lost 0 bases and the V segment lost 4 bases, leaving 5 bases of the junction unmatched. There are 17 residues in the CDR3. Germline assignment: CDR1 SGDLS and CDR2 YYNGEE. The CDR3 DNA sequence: TGTGCCAGCAGCCTCGGACTAGCGGGAGTTAGCACAGATACGCAGTATTTT. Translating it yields CASSLGLAGVSTDTQYF.

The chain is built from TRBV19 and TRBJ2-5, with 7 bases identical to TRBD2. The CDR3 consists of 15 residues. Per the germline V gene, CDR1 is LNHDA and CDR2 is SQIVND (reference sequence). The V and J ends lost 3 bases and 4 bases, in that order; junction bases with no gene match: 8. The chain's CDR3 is CASSIGGSKLETQYF. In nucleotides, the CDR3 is TGTGCCAGTAGTATCGGCGGGAGTAAGTTAGAGACCCAGTACTTC.

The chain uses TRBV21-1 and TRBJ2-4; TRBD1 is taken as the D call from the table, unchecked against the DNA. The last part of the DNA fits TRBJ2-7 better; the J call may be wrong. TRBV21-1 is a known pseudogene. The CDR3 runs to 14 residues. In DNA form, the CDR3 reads TGTGCCAGCAGCATCCTCACAGGGTGGCACGAGCAGTACTTC. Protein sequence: CASSILTGWHEQYF.

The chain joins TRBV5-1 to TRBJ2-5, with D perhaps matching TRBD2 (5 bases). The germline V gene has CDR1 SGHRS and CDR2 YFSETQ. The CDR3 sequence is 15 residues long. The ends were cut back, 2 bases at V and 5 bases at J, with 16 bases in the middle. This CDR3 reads CASSFASGFFETQYF. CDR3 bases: TGCGCCAGCAGCTTCGCCAGCGGTTTTTTCGAGACCCAGTACTTC.

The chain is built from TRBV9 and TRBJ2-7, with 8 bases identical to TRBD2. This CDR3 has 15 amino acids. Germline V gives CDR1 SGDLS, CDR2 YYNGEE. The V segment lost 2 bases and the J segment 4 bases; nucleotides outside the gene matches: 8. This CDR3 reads CASSVGAGAFYEQYF. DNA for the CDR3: TGTGCCAGCAGCGTTGGAGCGGGAGCTTTTTACGAGCAGTACTTC. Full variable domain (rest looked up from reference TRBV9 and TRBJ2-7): DSGVTQTPKHLITATGQRVTLRCSPRSGDLSVYWYQQSLDQGLQFLIQYYNGEERAKGNILERFSAQQFPDLHSELNLSSLELGDSALYFCASSVGAGAFYEQYFGPGTRLTVT.

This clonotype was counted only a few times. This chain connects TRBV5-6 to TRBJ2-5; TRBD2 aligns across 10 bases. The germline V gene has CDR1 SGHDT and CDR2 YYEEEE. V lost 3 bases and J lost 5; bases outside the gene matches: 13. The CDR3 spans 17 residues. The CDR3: CASSSTLSGRSPETQYF. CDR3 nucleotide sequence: TGTGCCAGCAGCTCGACCCTTAGCGGGAGGTCTCCGGAGACCCAGTACTTC. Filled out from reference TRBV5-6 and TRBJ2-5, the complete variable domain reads DAGVTQSPTHLIKTRGQQVTLRCSPKSGHDTVSWYQQALGQGPQFIFQYYEEEERQRGNFPDRFSGHQFPNYSSELNVNALLLGDSALYLCASSSTLSGRSPETQYFGPGTRLLVL.

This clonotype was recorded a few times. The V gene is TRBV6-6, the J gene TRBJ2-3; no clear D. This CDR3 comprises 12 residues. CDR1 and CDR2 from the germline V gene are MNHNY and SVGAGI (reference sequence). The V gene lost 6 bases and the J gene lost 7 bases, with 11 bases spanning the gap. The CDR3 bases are TGTGCCAGCAGCCAGCTGGTATATACGCAGTATTTT. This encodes CASSQLVYTQYF.

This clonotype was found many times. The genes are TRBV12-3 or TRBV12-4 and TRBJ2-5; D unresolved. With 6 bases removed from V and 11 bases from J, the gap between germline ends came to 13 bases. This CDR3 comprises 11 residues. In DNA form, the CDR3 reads TGTGCCAGCAGCCTATACAATGAGCAGTACTTC. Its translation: CASSLYNEQYF.

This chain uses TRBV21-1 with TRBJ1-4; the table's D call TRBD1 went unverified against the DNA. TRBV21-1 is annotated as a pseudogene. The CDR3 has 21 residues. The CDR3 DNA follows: TGTGCCAGCAGCAAAGCGGGGGTGGGGGCTGAGAAACCGCGGAATAATGAAAAACTGTTTTTT. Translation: CASSKAGVGAEKPRNNEKLFF.